The entry below gives a single T cell receptor (beta chain) sequence along with its context. As originally analysed: It was from reference gene primer amplification that nucleated cell counts were estimated. TCRdb's copy holds only in-frame clones and misses some; the assay was immunoSEQ multiplex PCR. The V and J calls and clone size were taken over from that table, and D and trimming were inferred from the DNA. The sample includes 120,000 to 150,000 clones, 79% seen only once; the top ten take roughly 3.5%. This sample was included in a study of blood T cell repertoires in COVID-19. As for the study in general: COVID-19 samples from acute and convalescent phases originated in the United States, Italy and Spain. PBMCs, B-cell-depleted T cells, or T cells provided the cDNA or gDNA that made up the material.

This CDR3 spans 12 amino acids. The germline V and J ends were trimmed by 1 base and 9 bases, with 5 bases remaining between them. Per the germline V gene, CDR1 is SGDLS and CDR2 is YYNGEE. This receptor was obtained from a man aged 60 to 75 with acute or convalescent COVID-19. This rearrangement joins TRBV9 to TRBJ1-6; D remains unclear. The sequenced sample consisted of peripheral blood. The CDR3 DNA is TGTGCCAGCAGCGTAATCGGTTCACCCCTCCACTTT. Its translation is CASSVIGSPLHF.